This T cell receptor beta chain emerged from a study of blood T cell repertoires in COVID-19. This clone was counted once. Germline CDR1 is MNHEY and CDR2 is SMNVEV (reference sequence). The CDR3 spans 12 residues. V lost 2 bases and J 5 bases, leaving 3 bases between the germline ends. Sequenced by immunoSEQ multiplex PCR; TCRdb stores in-frame clones only, minus some. The data contain tens of thousands of clones, almost 95% of them singletons. The chain uses TRBV27 and TRBJ2-2; D is unclear. This TCR was recovered from a woman between 55 and 75 years old with active COVID-19. The specimen was peripheral blood. This chain's CDR3 is CASSLITGELFF. DNA for the CDR3: TGTGCCAGCAGTTTAATAACCGGGGAGCTGTTTTTT.